This T cell receptor beta chain was documented in a study of T cells in Graves' hyperthyroidism and ophthalmopathy. V was clipped by 4 bases and J by 3 bases, with 11 bases between them. Germline V gene lookup returns CDR1 SGDLS and CDR2 YYNGEE. This CDR3 region has 14 residues. The table lists this clonotype with a count of one. Using RNA transcripts as the source, TCR beta CDR3 regions were amplified. The HTBI primer set was used in a first-round RT-PCR of the TCR CDR3. TCRdb re-called the multiplex PCR reads with MiXCR, one entry per CDR3 protein. The repertoire holds roughly 500,000 distinct CDR3 sequences, with 40% to 50% as singletons.

The specimen sequenced was peripheral blood or thyroid tissue (not recorded which). This rearrangement joins TRBV9 to TRBJ1-3; the D is unclear. This clonotype was sampled from an adult woman with Graves' disease, either hyperthyroidism or ophthalmopathy (not recorded which). CDR3 DNA sequence: TGTGCCAGCAGCCATCCCGAACGTGGAAACACCATATATTTT. Protein product: CASSHPERGNTIYF.